These 12 T cell receptor beta chains share one sample of origin, sequenced in a study of OX40 agonist ivuxolimab in advanced cancers. Repertoires were generated with immunoSEQ multiplex PCR, while TCRdb's copy carries only in-frame clones and drops some. The repertoire holds fewer than 90,000 clones, with about 88% as singletons. The sequencing used CD4+ or CD8+ T cells sorted from blood, collected in a trial of the OX40 agonist ivuxolimab. All receptors come from an adult with an advanced solid tumor such as melanoma, head and neck, liver or kidney cancer.

This chain joins TRBV11-2 and TRBJ2-1; 11 bases are shared with TRBD2. Germline CDR1 SGHAT, CDR2 FQNNGV. V was clipped by 7 bases and J by 1 base; unmatched bases: 3. The CDR3 extends over 15 amino acids. CDR3: CASTGTSGSYNEQFF. The CDR3 DNA sequence: TGTGCCAGCACGGGGACTAGCGGATCCTACAATGAGCAGTTCTTC.

The chain is built from TRBV11-2 and TRBJ2-7; D is undetermined. The CDR3 is made up of 12 amino acids. In germline, CDR1 is SGHAT, CDR2 FQNNGV. Trimming left V 5 bases short and J 7 bases short, with 12 bases between. CDR3 sequence: CASSITRLEQYF. In DNA, the CDR3 is TGTGCCAGCAGCATAACACGGCTTGAGCAGTACTTC.

A word on this clone: Other DNA sequences in this specimen translate into the identical CDR3. The chain recombines TRBV11-3 with TRBJ2-7, with 8 bases matching TRBD1. V lost 5 bases, J lost 4 bases, and 7 bases stayed unmatched. Germline-derived CDR1 and CDR2 are SGHNT and YENEEA. The CDR3 totals 14 residues. The CDR3 loop reads CASSPRQGSYEQYF. The CDR3 DNA reads TGTGCCAGCAGCCCTCGACAGGGGTCTTACGAGCAGTACTTC.

The V and J genes are TRBV18 and TRBJ1-6; 8 bases align to TRBD1. Unmatched junction bases numbered 5, after V lost 2 bases and J lost 8 bases. The V gene's germline CDR1 is KGHSH and CDR2 LQKENI. The CDR3 runs 15 residues. The CDR3 DNA follows: TGTGCCAGCTCACCAGTACAGGGGGGTGATTCACCCCTCCACTTT. It translates to CASSPVQGGDSPLHF.

The chain uses TRBV10-3 and TRBJ2-7; maybe TRBD2 (7 bases). Trimming pared 7 bases from V and 5 bases from J, leaving 12 bases between. From germline, CDR1 is ENHRY and CDR2 SYGVKD. This CDR3 has 12 residues. The CDR3 DNA is TGTGCCATCACAGGGGAGGGCAACGAGCAGTACTTC. It codes for CAITGEGNEQYF.

This clone has more than one count but fewer than ten. The chain recombines TRBV10-3 with TRBJ1-3, with D hard to call. Trimming removed 8 bases at V and 4 bases at J, with 6 bases between. CDR1 and CDR2 (germline): ENHRY, SYGVKD. The CDR3 extends over 11 amino acids. CDR3 amino acids: CAILQGNTIYF. Written as DNA, the CDR3 is TGTGCCATCTTACAAGGAAACACCATATATTTT.

This clone was counted once. The chain is built from TRBV10-3 and TRBJ1-1; D perhaps matches TRBD1 (5 bases). The germline CDR1 and CDR2 sequences are ENHRY and SYGVKD. Trimming removed 0 bases at V and 6 bases at J, with 8 bases between. The CDR3 covers 13 residues. In DNA form, the CDR3 reads TGTGCCATCAGTGAGTCGGGGACCCCTGAAGCTTTCTTT. Amino acid sequence: CAISESGTPEAFF.

The V and J genes are TRBV11-2 and TRBJ2-3, with unresolved D. Germline V gene sequence: CDR1 SGHAT, CDR2 FQNNGV. The CDR3 has 12 residues. Trimming shortened V by 2 bases and J by 4 bases, and 4 bases separated the two germline ends. Here the CDR3 reads CASSLRADTQYF. The CDR3 bases are TGTGCCAGCAGCTTAAGAGCAGATACGCAGTATTTT.

For this clone: Relative to the germline gene, one junction end is altered; a read error may explain this. The chain is built from TRBV29-1 and TRBJ1-5; 11 bases fit TRBD1. The length of the CDR3 is 16 residues. Germline values: CDR1 SQVTM, CDR2 ANQGSEA. This CDR3 reads CSVLLPGQGDNQLQHF. The CDR3 region has the DNA TGCAGCGTGCTACTCCCGGGACAGGGGGACAATCAGCTCCAGCATTTT.

This clone appeared once. The chain joins TRBV5-8 to TRBJ1-2; 7 bases agree with TRBD1. This CDR3 is 15 amino acids long. Germline values: CDR1 SGHTS, CDR2 YDEGEE. Trimming cost V 4 bases and J 1 base; bases outside gene matches: 7. CDR3 residues: CASSLRDRSNYGYTF. CDR3 nucleotide sequence: TGTGCCAGCAGCCTCCGGGACAGAAGTAACTATGGCTACACCTTC.

This chain links TRBV4-3 with TRBJ1-2; D not certain. Trimming left V 0 bases short and J 4 bases short, with 15 bases between. This CDR3 is built from 16 residues. Germline V gene lookup returns CDR1 LGHNA and CDR2 YSLEER. The CDR3 region has the DNA TGCGCCAGCAGCCAAGAAAGCCTTCAGATGGGCTATGGCTACACCTTC. Encoded protein: CASSQESLQMGYGYTF.

The chain employs TRBV6-5 and TRBJ2-7, with a possible D match to TRBD1 (6 bases). CDR1 and CDR2 (germline): MNHEY, SVGAGI. V lost 3 bases and J lost 5, with 14 bases in between. The CDR3 runs to 14 residues. CDR3 DNA sequence: TGTGCCAGCAGTTATCAGGGGAGATACAACGAGCAGTACTTC. It translates to CASSYQGRYNEQYF.